The rows below give T cell receptor beta chains drawn from one sample of a study of human T cells and chemical hapten exposure. A single record per CDR3 protein comes from TCRdb applying MiXCR to the RACE reads. In the table there are approximately 96,000 distinct CDR3 sequences, 9.3% of which are singletons. The material sequenced was whole blood, taken in connection with sensitization to the hapten diphenylcyclopropenone (DPC). The receptors stem from a woman aged 40 to 49 with alopecia areata. Some clones in this sample may be carry-over from other donors' samples. Each CDR3 is given with its conserved first and last residue. Fields, in order: clone size, J gene, V gene, CDR3 length, CDR3 protein. Clone size is stated in some rows and not others, as once, few, many or a class when expanded.

clone_size: many
j_call: TRBJ2-7
v_call: TRBV27
cdr3_length: 14
cdr3_aa: CASSATSGSYEQYF

clone_size: NA
j_call: TRBJ2-1
v_call: TRBV27
cdr3_length: 14
cdr3_aa: CASSSSGRYNEQFF

clone_size: NA
j_call: TRBJ2-2
v_call: TRBV7-2
cdr3_length: 14
cdr3_aa: CASSNRGSSALMFF

clone_size: NA
j_call: TRBJ2-3
v_call: TRBV7-2
cdr3_length: 15
cdr3_aa: CASSSSGPSTDTQYF

clone_size: few
j_call: TRBJ2-3
v_call: TRBV12-3/TRBV12-4
cdr3_length: 15
cdr3_aa: CASSLWGQGARTQYF

clone_size: few
j_call: TRBJ2-4
v_call: TRBV7-2
cdr3_length: 14
cdr3_aa: CASSLGTGYNIQYF

clone_size: NA
j_call: TRBJ2-7
v_call: TRBV2
cdr3_length: 15
cdr3_aa: CASSEATGYAYEQYF

clone_size: NA
j_call: TRBJ1-6
v_call: TRBV5-4
cdr3_length: 16
cdr3_aa: CASSLVSTTGDSPLHF

clone_size: few
j_call: TRBJ2-3
v_call: TRBV30
cdr3_length: 15
cdr3_aa: CAWSGMGASTDTQYF

clone_size: few
j_call: TRBJ2-3
v_call: TRBV10-2
cdr3_length: 15
cdr3_aa: CASSEWRRGSDTQYF

clone_size: NA
j_call: TRBJ1-5
v_call: TRBV6-5
cdr3_length: 13
cdr3_aa: CASSYAPNQPQHF

clone_size: many
j_call: TRBJ2-1
v_call: TRBV6-4
cdr3_length: 13
cdr3_aa: CASSDSGGNEQFF

clone_size: many
j_call: TRBJ2-5
v_call: TRBV5-1
cdr3_length: 15
cdr3_aa: CASSLSGYREETQYF

clone_size: NA
j_call: TRBJ2-3
v_call: TRBV10-3
cdr3_length: 12
cdr3_aa: CAIRNPRGTQYF

clone_size: NA
j_call: TRBJ2-1
v_call: TRBV9
cdr3_length: 17
cdr3_aa: CASSPTSGRAGRDEQFF

clone_size: few
j_call: TRBJ1-1
v_call: TRBV28
cdr3_length: 13
cdr3_aa: CASGVTGVPEAFF

clone_size: NA
j_call: TRBJ1-1
v_call: TRBV10-3
cdr3_length: 14
cdr3_aa: CAISGSQGETEAFF

clone_size: NA
j_call: TRBJ1-6
v_call: TRBV6-6
cdr3_length: 18
cdr3_aa: CASSYPQGGTSYNSPLHF

clone_size: many
j_call: TRBJ1-4
v_call: TRBV28
cdr3_length: 13
cdr3_aa: CASSPRTGIKLFF

clone_size: NA
j_call: TRBJ1-5
v_call: TRBV29-1
cdr3_length: 14
cdr3_aa: CSVTQGNSNQPQHF

clone_size: many
j_call: TRBJ1-6
v_call: TRBV18
cdr3_length: 13
cdr3_aa: CASSPTEELPLHF

clone_size: few
j_call: TRBJ2-1
v_call: TRBV12-3/TRBV12-4
cdr3_length: 12
cdr3_aa: CASSPQDNEQFF

clone_size: many
j_call: TRBJ2-2
v_call: TRBV9
cdr3_length: 15
cdr3_aa: CASSVGGRVTGELFF

clone_size: NA
j_call: TRBJ1-1
v_call: TRBV4-1
cdr3_length: 15
cdr3_aa: CASSQGQGAVTEAFF

clone_size: many
j_call: TRBJ2-1
v_call: TRBV2
cdr3_length: 16
cdr3_aa: CASSEWGASARNEQFF

clone_size: many
j_call: TRBJ2-7
v_call: TRBV29-1
cdr3_length: 12
cdr3_aa: CSVERGGNEQYF

clone_size: few
j_call: TRBJ2-3
v_call: TRBV27
cdr3_length: 17
cdr3_aa: CASRGTQRREGADTQYF

clone_size: few
j_call: TRBJ2-7
v_call: TRBV7-9
cdr3_length: 16
cdr3_aa: CASSPAGLAGVNEQYF

clone_size: NA
j_call: TRBJ2-2
v_call: TRBV27
cdr3_length: 15
cdr3_aa: CASSLSTGNTGELFF

clone_size: few
j_call: TRBJ1-6
v_call: TRBV2
cdr3_length: 14
cdr3_aa: CASREQGYYSPLHF

clone_size: few
j_call: TRBJ2-5
v_call: TRBV20-1
cdr3_length: 15
cdr3_aa: CGTQGSGMYQETQYF

clone_size: NA
j_call: TRBJ1-5
v_call: TRBV20-1
cdr3_length: 11
cdr3_aa: CSASGNQPQHF

clone_size: many
j_call: TRBJ2-3
v_call: TRBV20-1
cdr3_length: 15
cdr3_aa: CSARARYGGTDTQYF

clone_size: NA
j_call: TRBJ2-3
v_call: TRBV20-1
cdr3_length: 15
cdr3_aa: CSAREGASRADTQYF

clone_size: NA
j_call: TRBJ2-7
v_call: TRBV6-5
cdr3_length: 14
cdr3_aa: CASSYRDRLFEQYF

clone_size: few
j_call: TRBJ1-5
v_call: TRBV4-3
cdr3_length: 14
cdr3_aa: CASSQGAGNQPQHF

clone_size: many
j_call: TRBJ1-1
v_call: TRBV7-2
cdr3_length: 17
cdr3_aa: CASSLARDGPGALSAFF

clone_size: NA
j_call: TRBJ1-1
v_call: TRBV29-1
cdr3_length: 13
cdr3_aa: CSVGHSEGTEAFF

clone_size: few
j_call: TRBJ2-7
v_call: TRBV7-2
cdr3_length: 16
cdr3_aa: CASSLEGSFISYEQYF

clone_size: many
j_call: TRBJ2-1
v_call: TRBV7-8
cdr3_length: 16
cdr3_aa: CASSFRGRDIGNEQFF

clone_size: NA
j_call: TRBJ2-7
v_call: TRBV6-2/TRBV6-3
cdr3_length: 15
cdr3_aa: CASSLTTSGSSEQYF

clone_size: NA
j_call: TRBJ2-7
v_call: TRBV20-1
cdr3_length: 10
cdr3_aa: CSARGAEQYF

clone_size: many
j_call: TRBJ2-7
v_call: TRBV29-1
cdr3_length: 13
cdr3_aa: CSAKGADYYEQYF

clone_size: many
j_call: TRBJ2-1
v_call: TRBV9
cdr3_length: 15
cdr3_aa: CASSVGPSGSNEQFF

clone_size: many
j_call: TRBJ2-3
v_call: TRBV4-2
cdr3_length: 14
cdr3_aa: CASSPDRSTDTQYF

clone_size: few
j_call: TRBJ1-1
v_call: TRBV20-1
cdr3_length: 13
cdr3_aa: CSARGNSNTEAFF

clone_size: many
j_call: TRBJ2-3
v_call: TRBV24-1
cdr3_length: 15
cdr3_aa: CATSAGEIAADTQYF

clone_size: NA
j_call: TRBJ1-6
v_call: TRBV3-1
cdr3_length: 16
cdr3_aa: CASSQAGHRNNSPLHF

clone_size: many
j_call: TRBJ1-4
v_call: TRBV30
cdr3_length: 14
cdr3_aa: CACLNRLGDEKLFF

clone_size: NA
j_call: TRBJ1-2
v_call: TRBV5-6
cdr3_length: 12
cdr3_aa: CASSLMTYGYTF

clone_size: few
j_call: TRBJ2-1
v_call: TRBV4-3
cdr3_length: 16
cdr3_aa: CASSPRGTSGINEQFF

clone_size: many
j_call: TRBJ1-1
v_call: TRBV6-2/TRBV6-3
cdr3_length: 14
cdr3_aa: CASSSWPLGTEAFF